The T cell receptor beta chain under discussion was sequenced for a study of T cells of healthy individuals. The V end was cut by 1 base, the J end by 6 bases, with 22 bases between. The CDR3 is made up of 17 amino acids. The V gene's germline CDR1 is KGHSH and CDR2 LQKENI. TCRdb passed the 5' RACE reads through MiXCR, listing each CDR3 protein once. The table includes 90,000 to 100,000 distinct CDR3 sequences, approximately 16% detected once. This clonotype was sampled from a human donor in good health. The chain links TRBV18 to TRBJ2-7, with a tentative D call TRBD2 (6 bases). CDR3: CASSPQQYRLYSGEQYF. The DNA for the CDR3 is TGTGCCAGCTCACCACAGCAGTACAGGCTATATAGCGGCGAGCAGTACTTC.